This TCR beta chain emerged from a study of blood T cell repertoires in COVID-19. Study details: Acute-phase and convalescent COVID-19 samples originated in the United States, Italy and Spain.

Per the authors' pipeline: Reference gene primers were amplified, and this amplification served to estimate nucleated cell counts. Method: immunoSEQ multiplex PCR; TCRdb's copy keeps in-frame clones and lacks some. That table gives V, J and clone size, and the DNA gave D and trimming. The profile shows around 270,000 clones, about 89% of them singletons. This CDR3 comprises 16 residues. V lost 2 bases to trimming and J lost 5 bases, with 18 bases between them. Germline V gene sequence: CDR1 KGHSH, CDR2 LQKENI. Material: peripheral blood. The sequence was obtained from a man between 35 and 55 years old with acute or convalescent COVID-19. The gene calls are TRBV18 and TRBJ1-2, with D tentatively TRBD1 (5 bases). CDR3 amino acids: CASSPGVQGGVYGYTF. The CDR3 nucleotides read TGTGCCAGCTCACCAGGTGTCCAGGGCGGGGTATATGGCTACACCTTC.